The sequence of this T cell receptor beta chain was determined in a study of shared clonotypes between healthy human individuals. About this clone itself: Its target is unknown.

Only CD45RO-negative cells positively selected for CCR7 counted as naive CD8 cells, so terminally differentiated effector memory CD45RA+ cells were excluded. Donors were healthy HIV-negative adults without recently reported acute infections or vaccinations. There were only Caucasian adults among the donors, and all lived in Nashville, Tennessee. From germline, CDR1 is SEHNR and CDR2 FQNEAQ (reference sequence). The CDR3 runs 15 residues. V lost 5 bases to trimming and J lost 4 bases, with 16 bases between them. Study outcomes and limitations: Few donors restricted represented genetic and exposure-history diversity. It was expected that sequencing depth would affect clonotype sharing among donors.

TCRdb keeps only in-frame clones here, not all; method: immunoSEQ multiplex PCR. The table shows about 580,000 clones, with 95% to 98% occurring only once. The genes are TRBV7-9 and TRBJ2-3, with D perhaps TRBD2 (5 bases). The material sequenced was naive CD8+ T cells sorted from blood. The receptor was derived from a man aged 30-40 years in good health. The CDR3 DNA is TGTGCCAGCAGCCCGGACTGGGTGGCCCCAGATACGCAGTATTTT. Translated, it gives CASSPDWVAPDTQYF. The whole variable domain, remainder taken from reference TRBV7-9 and TRBJ2-3, is DTGVSQNPRHKITKRGQNVTFRCDPISEHNRLYWYRQTLGQGPEFLTYFQNEAQLEKSRLLSDRFSAERPKGSFSTLEIQRTEQGDSAMYLCASSPDWVAPDTQYFGPGTRLTVL.